The rows below give T cell receptor beta chains drawn from one sample of a study of response to subunit inactivated influenza vaccine. TCRdb called the RT-PCR reads again in MiXCR, with one record for every CDR3 protein. The table records about 170,000 distinct CDR3 sequences, roughly 12% of them present only once. These same data were also listed under a study on T cells expressing NK-cell markers.

Source: CD8+ T cells sorted from PBMCs, taken roughly 12 days after vaccination. The receptors derive from a man aged 50 to 59 who received an inactivated influenza vaccine. The CDR3 runs from the conserved cysteine through the conserved F or W. Each record gives: CDR3 length, J gene, clone size, D gene, V gene, CDR3 DNA, CDR3 protein. The D gene is left open where the match is weak. Not all rows give a size; the values are once, few, many and, for expanded clones, a class.

13,TRBJ2-7,NA,TRBD1,TRBV6-2/TRBV6-3,TGTGCCAGCAGTTACCCGGACAGGGCCGAGCAGTACTTC,CASSYPDRAEQYF
16,TRBJ1-3,few,NA,TRBV4-1,TGCGCCAGCAGCCAAATTCGGTGGGGGGCTGGAAACACCATATATTTT,CASSQIRWGAGNTIYF
16,TRBJ1-1,NA,TRBD1,TRBV2,TGTGCCAGCAGGATTGGATCGGGGACAGGGAACACTGAAGCTTTCTTT,CASRIGSGTGNTEAFF
16,TRBJ2-2,few,TRBD1,TRBV24-1,TGTGCCACCAGTGATTCCGGGACAGGGGTCGCCGGGGAGCTGTTTTTT,CATSDSGTGVAGELFF
14,TRBJ1-4,few,NA,TRBV6-5,TGTGCCAGCAGTTACTCGATGCCGGGCGAAAAACTGTTTTTT,CASSYSMPGEKLFF
16,TRBJ2-1,NA,TRBD2,TRBV6-1,TGTGCCAGCAGCCCTTCCCTAGCGGGACTCCTCCATGAGCAGTTCTTC,CASSPSLAGLLHEQFF
14,TRBJ2-1,NA,NA,TRBV11-2,TGTGCCAGCAGCGCCGCGGGACCACACAATGAGCAGTTCTTC,CASSAAGPHNEQFF
16,TRBJ2-7,few,TRBD1,TRBV7-2,TGTGCCAGCACCGGCCGACCCGGGACAGGAGTTTACGAGCAGTACTTC,CASTGRPGTGVYEQYF
14,TRBJ2-7,NA,NA,TRBV28,TGTGCCAGCAGCCCGGGACACATAATCTACGAGCAGTACTTC,CASSPGHIIYEQYF
14,TRBJ2-7,NA,NA,TRBV4-2,TGTGCCATCGGCCCCGGGCCAGGGTCCTACGAGCAGTACTTC,CAIGPGPGSYEQYF
17,TRBJ2-3,few,TRBD2,TRBV4-3,TGCGCCAGCAGCCAAGAATTGGCTAGCGGATACACAGATACGCAGTATTTT,CASSQELASGYTDTQYF
16,TRBJ2-1,few,TRBD2,TRBV12-3/TRBV12-4,TGTGCCAGCAGTTTTTTAATAGCGGGGGGAATCGATGAGCAGTTCTTC,CASSFLIAGGIDEQFF
19,TRBJ2-7,few,NA,TRBV5-6,TGTGCCAGCAGCTATTGGGCGATTACTCGGGACTCAAGATTCTACGAGCAGTACTTC,CASSYWAITRDSRFYEQYF
16,TRBJ2-5,NA,TRBD2,TRBV6-1,TGTGCCAGTCACGAGCTAGCGGACCGTGAGTTGGAGACCCAGTACTTC,CASHELADRELETQYF
14,TRBJ1-1,NA,NA,TRBV27,TGTGCCAGCAGTTTATCCATGGGGGCCACTGAAGCTTTCTTT,CASSLSMGATEAFF
15,TRBJ2-1,few,NA,TRBV7-9,TGTGCCAGCAGCTCCCTCTGGAGGCTCGACAGTGAGCAGTTCTTC,CASSSLWRLDSEQFF
15,TRBJ2-2,few,NA,TRBV4-1,TGCGCCAGCAGCCTATGGACAGCCCCCACCGGGGAGCTGTTTTTT,CASSLWTAPTGELFF
13,TRBJ2-7,NA,NA,TRBV6-1,TGTGCCACCTTACCGGGGTCGGACTACGAGCAGTACTTC,CATLPGSDYEQYF
17,TRBJ2-1,NA,TRBD2,TRBV11-3,TGTGCCAGCAGCTTAGAAGGGACTAGCGCGCGTTACAATGAGCAGTTCTTC,CASSLEGTSARYNEQFF
16,TRBJ2-5,NA,TRBD1,TRBV10-3,TGTGCCATCAGTGAGGGGAGGACAGGGTGGAAAGAGACCCAGTACTTC,CAISEGRTGWKETQYF
16,TRBJ2-3,many,NA,TRBV4-2,TGTGCCAGCAGCCAAGATTGGAGGGGGGGCACAGATACGCAGTATTTT,CASSQDWRGGTDTQYF